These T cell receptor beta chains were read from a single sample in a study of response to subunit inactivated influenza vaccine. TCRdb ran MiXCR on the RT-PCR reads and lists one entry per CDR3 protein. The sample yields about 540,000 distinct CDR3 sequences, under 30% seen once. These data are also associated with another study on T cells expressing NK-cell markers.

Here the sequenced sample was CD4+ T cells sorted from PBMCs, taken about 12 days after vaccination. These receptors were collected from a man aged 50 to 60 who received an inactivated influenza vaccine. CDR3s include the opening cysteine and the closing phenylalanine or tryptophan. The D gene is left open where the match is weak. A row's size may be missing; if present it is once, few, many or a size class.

CASSLSSSRSYEQYF TGCGCCAGCAGCTTGAGTAGCTCTAGATCCTACGAGCAGTACTTC NA TRBJ2-7 TRBV5-1 NA
CSALTSGRSNEQFF TGCAGTGCTTTAACTAGCGGGAGATCCAATGAGCAGTTCTTC TRBD2 TRBJ2-1 TRBV20-1 many
CASSHQKGETQYF TGTGCCAGCAGTCACCAGAAAGGCGAGACCCAGTACTTC NA TRBJ2-5 TRBV12-3/TRBV12-4 few
CATSLPGTSGVQTQYF TGTGCCACCAGCCTGCCCGGGACTAGCGGGGTACAGACCCAGTACTTC TRBD2 TRBJ2-5 TRBV15 few
CASSPIQGYEQYF TGTGCCAGCAGCCCGATACAGGGCTACGAGCAGTACTTC NA TRBJ2-7 TRBV7-6 few
CAISVGNNQPQHF TGTGCCATCAGTGTGGGGAACAATCAGCCCCAGCATTTT NA TRBJ1-5 TRBV10-3 once
CASSLSRGSGNTIYF TGTGCCAGCAGTTTAAGTAGGGGTTCTGGAAACACCATATATTTT NA TRBJ1-3 TRBV28 many
CASSLSSGRIPDTQYF TGTGCCAGCAGTTTATCTAGCGGGAGGATTCCAGATACGCAGTATTTT TRBD2 TRBJ2-3 TRBV12-3/TRBV12-4 NA
CASTPDRAAQKTQYF TGTGCCAGCACCCCGGACAGGGCGGCCCAAAAGACCCAGTACTTC TRBD1 TRBJ2-5 TRBV11-2 few
CASSLEAGEYYEQYF TGTGCCAGCAGCTTAGAGGCAGGGGAATACTACGAGCAGTACTTC NA TRBJ2-7 TRBV7-2 once
CSARGTGGNTGELFF TGCAGTGCTAGAGGGACAGGGGGGAACACCGGGGAGCTGTTTTTT TRBD1 TRBJ2-2 TRBV20-1 few
CSAREGARGNQPQHF TGCAGTGCTAGGGAGGGGGCGCGGGGCAATCAGCCCCAGCATTTT TRBD1 TRBJ1-5 TRBV20-1 NA
CASSQGPSGGYTGELFF TGCGCCAGCAGCCAAGGCCCGAGCGGGGGTTACACCGGGGAGCTGTTTTTT TRBD2 TRBJ2-2 TRBV4-1 few
CATRGGGIKQFF TGTGCCACCAGAGGAGGGGGAATCAAGCAGTTCTTC NA TRBJ2-1 TRBV15 few
CSARPVDRDTDTQYF TGCAGTGCGCGACCGGTGGACAGGGACACAGATACGCAGTATTTT TRBD1 TRBJ2-3 TRBV20-1 NA
CASSYSGFGNEQFF TGCGCCAGCAGCTATTCGGGCTTTGGAAATGAGCAGTTCTTC NA TRBJ2-1 TRBV5-1 NA
CASSDRGAGTQETQYF TGTGCCAGCAGCGATAGGGGAGCGGGGACGCAAGAGACCCAGTACTTC TRBD2 TRBJ2-5 TRBV3-1 few
CASSTPGTGGKQYF TGTGCCAGCAGCACCCCCGGGACAGGGGGCAAGCAGTACTTC TRBD1 TRBJ2-7 TRBV14 NA
CSVGRNYEQYF TGCAGCGTGGGACGGAACTACGAGCAGTACTTC NA TRBJ2-7 TRBV29-1 many
CASSRDVGERSNQPQHF TGTGCCAGCAGCCGGGACGTCGGAGAACGGAGCAATCAGCCCCAGCATTTT NA TRBJ1-5 TRBV7-9 NA
CASSTGTSGRRADTQYF TGTGCCAGCAGCACCGGAACTAGCGGGAGGAGAGCAGATACGCAGTATTTT TRBD2 TRBJ2-3 TRBV7-2 few
CASSLVRDSTDTQYF TGTGCCAGCAGCTTAGTGAGGGATAGCACAGATACGCAGTATTTT NA TRBJ2-3 TRBV7-2 NA
CASSYSGGLTRETQYF TGTGCCAGCAGCTACAGCGGGGGATTAACAAGGGAGACCCAGTACTTC TRBD2 TRBJ2-5 TRBV7-2 NA
CASSYSPRSYEQYF TGTGCCAGCAGTTACTCTCCCAGGTCCTACGAGCAGTACTTC NA TRBJ2-7 TRBV6-2/TRBV6-3 NA
CASSRDLSSYEQYF TGTGCCAGCAGCCGGGACTTGAGCTCCTACGAGCAGTACTTC NA TRBJ2-7 TRBV12-3/TRBV12-4 NA
CASSEVRSTGELFF TGCGCCAGCAGTGAGGTCAGAAGCACCGGGGAGCTGTTTTTT NA TRBJ2-2 TRBV10-2 few
CASTWTARAEQFF TGTGCCAGCACCTGGACGGCTCGGGCTGAGCAGTTCTTC NA TRBJ2-1 TRBV6-2/TRBV6-3 NA
CASNTAGPNLDEQYF TGTGCCAGCAACACCGCTGGACCGAACCTAGACGAGCAGTACTTC NA TRBJ2-7 TRBV2 few
CASRAGTGGTFNNSPLHF TGTGCCAGCAGGGCCGGGACAGGAGGAACCTTTAATAATTCACCCCTCCACTTT TRBD1 TRBJ1-6 TRBV3-1 NA
CASSTGENTIYF TGTGCCAGCAGCACAGGAGAAAACACCATATATTTT NA TRBJ1-3 TRBV7-2 NA
CASNLYGGVNTEAFF TGTGCCAGCAATCTTTACGGGGGGGTGAACACTGAAGCTTTCTTT NA TRBJ1-1 TRBV6-1 NA
CATSRDPSASTDTQYF TGTGCCACCAGCAGAGATCCCAGCGCAAGCACAGATACGCAGTATTTT NA TRBJ2-3 TRBV15 NA
CASSSMMTSGGAEQYF TGTGCCAGCAGCTCAATGATGACTAGCGGGGGTGCCGAGCAGTACTTC TRBD2 TRBJ2-7 TRBV7-2 NA
CASSSSRVEAFF TGTGCCAGCAGCTCTAGTCGGGTTGAAGCTTTCTTT NA TRBJ1-1 TRBV7-2 NA
CASSYPLVGTDVHEQYF TGTGCCAGCAGTTACCCACTCGTCGGGACTGACGTCCACGAGCAGTACTTC NA TRBJ2-7 TRBV6-5 NA
CSARALDRNYGYTF TGCAGTGCTAGAGCCTTGGACAGAAACTATGGCTACACCTTC NA TRBJ1-2 TRBV20-1 NA
CASNPGANEKLFF TGTGCCAGCAACCCCGGGGCTAATGAAAAACTGTTTTTT NA TRBJ1-4 TRBV11-2 NA
CASSPDYSSYNEQFF TGTGCCAGCAGCCCCGATTATAGCTCCTACAATGAGCAGTTCTTC NA TRBJ2-1 TRBV6-1 many
CASSYGQGKGYDGYTF TGTGCCAGCAGTTACGGTCAGGGGAAAGGCTATGACGGCTACACCTTC NA TRBJ1-2 TRBV6-2/TRBV6-3 NA
CASSRGFEQYF TGTGCCAGCAGCCGAGGTTTTGAGCAGTACTTC NA TRBJ2-7 TRBV6-2/TRBV6-3 NA
CASSWGLAGIQFF TGTGCCAGCAGTTGGGGACTAGCGGGAATCCAGTTCTTC TRBD2 TRBJ2-1 TRBV6-2/TRBV6-3 NA
CASSPAGRNTEAFF TGTGCCAGCAGCCCAGCCGGTCGGAACACTGAAGCTTTCTTT NA TRBJ1-1 TRBV3-1 NA
CGAPRRGSYNEQFF TGTGGTGCCCCGCGACGGGGGTCCTACAATGAGCAGTTCTTC NA TRBJ2-1 TRBV28 NA
CASSLERLVGNTEAFF TGTGCCAGCAGTTTAGAGAGGTTGGTAGGGAACACTGAAGCTTTCTTT NA TRBJ1-1 TRBV12-3/TRBV12-4 NA
CSARSGGGATEAFF TGCAGTGCTAGAAGTGGGGGGGGGGCCACTGAAGCTTTCTTT NA TRBJ1-1 TRBV20-1 NA
CAITGQGSGTGELFF TGTGCCATCACCGGACAGGGATCGGGCACCGGGGAGCTGTTTTTT TRBD1 TRBJ2-2 TRBV10-3 few
CASSPGGGEGNTIYF TGTGCCAGCAGCCCTGGGGGAGGGGAAGGAAACACCATATATTTT NA TRBJ1-3 TRBV3-1 NA
CASSFKRGGETQYF TGTGCCAGCAGTTTTAAGCGGGGGGGAGAGACCCAGTACTTC TRBD2 TRBJ2-5 TRBV12-3/TRBV12-4 few
CASSVLVSGAYNEQFF TGTGCCAGCAGTGTCTTGGTTAGCGGGGCTTACAATGAGCAGTTCTTC TRBD2 TRBJ2-1 TRBV2 NA
CSAGGLAEQFF TGCAGTGCTGGGGGTTTGGCTGAGCAGTTCTTC NA TRBJ2-1 TRBV20-1 few
CASTSAEGETQYF TGCGCCAGCACTTCAGCGGAGGGGGAGACCCAGTACTTC NA TRBJ2-5 TRBV5-1 few
CASSQELVTGELFF TGTGCCAGCAGCCAGGAACTAGTAACCGGGGAGCTGTTTTTT NA TRBJ2-2 TRBV4-2 few
CASSLISGGPTDTQYF TGCGCCAGCAGCTTGATTTCGGGGGGGCCGACAGATACGCAGTATTTT TRBD2 TRBJ2-3 TRBV5-1 few
CASSLLGQGFNEQYF TGTGCCAGCAGCTTGTTGGGACAGGGCTTCAACGAGCAGTACTTC TRBD1 TRBJ2-7 TRBV12-3/TRBV12-4 NA
CASKTTGSNTEAFF TGCGCCAGCAAAACGACAGGGTCGAACACTGAAGCTTTCTTT TRBD1 TRBJ1-1 TRBV5-1 few
CSAPDARNYGYTF TGCAGTGCCCCGGACGCCAGGAACTATGGCTACACCTTC NA TRBJ1-2 TRBV20-1 NA
CSARSFSGQHYNEQFF TGCAGTGCTAGAAGTTTTTCGGGACAGCATTACAATGAGCAGTTCTTC TRBD1 TRBJ2-1 TRBV20-1 NA
CATSRDVAGGDTGELFF TGTGCCACCAGCAGAGATGTAGCGGGAGGTGACACCGGGGAGCTGTTTTTT TRBD2 TRBJ2-2 TRBV15 many
CSASRDLRETQYF TGCAGTGCTAGCCGAGACCTTAGGGAGACCCAGTACTTC NA TRBJ2-5 TRBV20-1 few
CASIRGHSYEQYF TGTGCCAGCATCAGGGGGCACTCCTACGAGCAGTACTTC TRBD1 TRBJ2-7 TRBV6-6 NA